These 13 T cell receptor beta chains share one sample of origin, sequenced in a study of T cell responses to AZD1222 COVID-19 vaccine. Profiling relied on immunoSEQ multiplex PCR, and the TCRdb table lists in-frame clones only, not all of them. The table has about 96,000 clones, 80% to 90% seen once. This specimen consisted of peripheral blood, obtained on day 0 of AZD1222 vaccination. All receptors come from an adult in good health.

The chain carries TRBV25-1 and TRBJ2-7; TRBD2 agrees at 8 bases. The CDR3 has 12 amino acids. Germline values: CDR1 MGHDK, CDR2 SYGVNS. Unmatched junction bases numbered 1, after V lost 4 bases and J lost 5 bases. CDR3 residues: CASSAGGDEQYF. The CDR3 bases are TGTGCCAGCAGTGCGGGAGGGGACGAGCAGTACTTC.

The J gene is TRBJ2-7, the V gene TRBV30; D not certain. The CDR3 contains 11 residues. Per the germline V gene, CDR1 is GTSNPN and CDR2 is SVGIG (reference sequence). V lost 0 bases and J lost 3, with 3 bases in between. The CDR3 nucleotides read TGTGCCTGGAGTGTCGACTACGAGCAGTACTTC. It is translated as CAWSVDYEQYF.

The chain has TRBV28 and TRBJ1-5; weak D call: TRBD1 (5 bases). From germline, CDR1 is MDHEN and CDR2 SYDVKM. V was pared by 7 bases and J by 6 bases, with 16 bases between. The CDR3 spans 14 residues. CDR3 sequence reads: CASTRAGNGQPQHF. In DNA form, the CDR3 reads TGTGCCAGCACCCGAGCAGGGAATGGTCAGCCCCAGCATTTT.

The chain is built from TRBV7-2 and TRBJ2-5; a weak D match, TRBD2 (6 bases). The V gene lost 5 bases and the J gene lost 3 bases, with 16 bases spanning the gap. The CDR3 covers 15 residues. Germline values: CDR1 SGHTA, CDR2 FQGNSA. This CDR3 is CASSPNPGGEETQYF. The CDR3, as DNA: TGTGCCAGCAGCCCCAATCCTGGCGGGGAAGAGACCCAGTACTTC. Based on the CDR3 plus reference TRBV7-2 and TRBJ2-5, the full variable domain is GAGVSQSPSNKVTEKGKDVELRCDPISGHTALYWYRQSLGQGLEFLIYFQGNSAPDKSGLPSDRFSAERTGGSVSTLTIQRTQQEDSAVYLCASSPNPGGEETQYFGPGTRLLVL.

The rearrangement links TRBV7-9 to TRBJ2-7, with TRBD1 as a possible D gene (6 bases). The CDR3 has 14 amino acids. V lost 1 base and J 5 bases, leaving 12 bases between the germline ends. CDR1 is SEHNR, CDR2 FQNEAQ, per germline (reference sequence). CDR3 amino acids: CASSLGNRAHEQYF. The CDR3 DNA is TGTGCCAGCAGCTTAGGGAACAGGGCCCACGAGCAGTACTTC.

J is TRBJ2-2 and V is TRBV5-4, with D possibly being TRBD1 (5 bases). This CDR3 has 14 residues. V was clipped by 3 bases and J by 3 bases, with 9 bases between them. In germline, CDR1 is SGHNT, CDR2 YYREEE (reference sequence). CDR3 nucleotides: TGTGCCAGCAGCTCAGGGATGGACACCGGGGAGCTGTTTTTT. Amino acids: CASSSGMDTGELFF.

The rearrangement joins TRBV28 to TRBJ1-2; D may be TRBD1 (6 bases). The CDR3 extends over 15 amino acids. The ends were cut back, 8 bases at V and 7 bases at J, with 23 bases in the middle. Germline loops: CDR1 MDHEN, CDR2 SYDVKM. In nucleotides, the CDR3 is TGTGCCAGCGCTCTGACCAAACAGGGTGCTGGTGGCTACACCTTC. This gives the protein CASALTKQGAGGYTF.

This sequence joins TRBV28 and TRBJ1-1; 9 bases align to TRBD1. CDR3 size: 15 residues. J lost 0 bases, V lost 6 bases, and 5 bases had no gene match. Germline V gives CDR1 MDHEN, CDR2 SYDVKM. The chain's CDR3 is CASRYRGLMNTEAFF. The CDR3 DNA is TGTGCCAGCAGGTACAGGGGGCTCATGAACACTGAAGCTTTCTTT.

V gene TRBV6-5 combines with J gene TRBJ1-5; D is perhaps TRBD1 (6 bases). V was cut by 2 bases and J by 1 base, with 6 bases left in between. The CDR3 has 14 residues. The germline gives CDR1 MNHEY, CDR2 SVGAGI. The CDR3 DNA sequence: TGTGCCAGCAGTTACAGGGGGAGCAATCAGCCCCAGCATTTT. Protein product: CASSYRGSNQPQHF.

The CDR3 DNA follows: TGCGCCAGCAGCCACAGGAACGGTGCGGTTGGCTACACCTTC. Its protein is CASSHRNGAVGYTF. The chain uses TRBV4-3 and TRBJ1-2, with D unclear. Trimming pared 3 bases from V and 7 bases from J, leaving 15 bases between. Germline lookup yields CDR1 LGHNA and CDR2 YSLEER. The CDR3 length is 14 residues.

CDR3 protein: CASSSYRGHTEAFF. CDR3 sequence (DNA): TGTGCCAGCAGCTCTTACAGGGGGCACACTGAAGCTTTCTTT. The J gene is TRBJ1-1, the V gene TRBV5-6; 9 bases line up with TRBD1. CDR1 is SGHDT and CDR2 is YYEEEE in the germline V gene. This CDR3 region has 14 residues. V was pared by 3 bases and J by 3 bases, with 3 bases of the junction left unmatched.

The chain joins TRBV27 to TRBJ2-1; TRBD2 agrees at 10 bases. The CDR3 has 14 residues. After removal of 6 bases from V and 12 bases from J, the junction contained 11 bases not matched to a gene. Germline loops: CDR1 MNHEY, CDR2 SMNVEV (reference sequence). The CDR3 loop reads CASSSGGALVGQFF. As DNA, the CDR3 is TGTGCCAGCAGCAGCGGGGGGGCCCTCGTTGGGCAGTTCTTC.

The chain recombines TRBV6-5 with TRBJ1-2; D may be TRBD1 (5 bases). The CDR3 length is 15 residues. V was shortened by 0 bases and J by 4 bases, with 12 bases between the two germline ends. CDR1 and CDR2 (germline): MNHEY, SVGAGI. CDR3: CASSYSGTAGYGYTF. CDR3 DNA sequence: TGTGCCAGCAGTTACTCCGGGACGGCCGGCTATGGCTACACCTTC.